Listed here are 18 T cell receptor beta chains from one sample, sequenced in a study of post-analysis software for immune sequencing data. Regarding the study as a whole: There were roughly five TRBV segments more frequent in patients than controls, and TRBV5-6, TRBV5-1 and TRBV20-1 were among them.

Unique molecular identifiers were present in the TCR beta cDNA libraries. TCRdb re-called the PCR reads with MiXCR, one entry per CDR3 protein. Here the sample spans some 700,000 distinct CDR3 sequences, roughly three fifths being singletons. These receptors have no known antigen. Sequencing was done on a sample of blood. These receptors were obtained from a girl aged 2 to 9 with multiple sclerosis.

A single count supports this clonotype. V usage is TRBV14 and J usage is TRBJ2-1; 10 nucleotides line up with TRBD2. Germline V gene lookup returns CDR1 SGHDN and CDR2 FVKESK. This CDR3 has 17 residues. Trimming cost V 2 bases and J 2 bases; bases outside gene matches: 6. CDR3 residues: CASSQQVAGGPYNEQFF. The CDR3 DNA follows: TGTGCCAGCAGCCAACAAGTAGCGGGAGGACCCTACAATGAGCAGTTCTTC.

Only a few counts were recorded for this clonotype. The gene calls are TRBV29-1 and TRBJ2-1, with D perhaps matching TRBD1 (7 bases). Germline values: CDR1 SQVTM, CDR2 ANQGSEA. The CDR3 consists of 16 residues. The V gene lost 1 base and the J gene lost 5 bases, with 18 bases spanning the gap. CDR3: CSVEGLAGQGDNEQFF. DNA for the CDR3: TGCAGCGTTGAAGGCCTCGCGGGGCAGGGGGACAATGAGCAGTTCTTC.

The rearrangement joins TRBV6-6 to TRBJ2-5, with TRBD1 matching 11 bases. The CDR3 sequence is 16 residues long. CDR1 is MNHNY and CDR2 is SVGAGI in the germline V gene (reference sequence). V shed 5 bases, J shed 4 bases, and the junction held 9 bases outside the gene matches. CDR3: CASSTRDRGKRETQYF. CDR3 sequence (DNA): TGTGCCAGCAGTACCCGGGACAGGGGGAAGAGAGAGACCCAGTACTTC.

V usage is TRBV9 and J usage is TRBJ2-1; perhaps TRBD2 as D (6 bases). V was pared by 0 bases and J by 7 bases, with 20 bases between. Per germline, CDR1 SGDLS and CDR2 YYNGEE. The CDR3 sequence is 17 residues long. CDR3 protein: CASSVGGRTVSGNEQFF. The CDR3 DNA follows: TGTGCCAGCAGCGTAGGAGGGAGGACGGTATCGGGTAATGAGCAGTTCTTC.

This clonotype was seen only a few times. This sequence joins TRBV7-9 and TRBJ2-1; no definite D call. This CDR3 spans 14 amino acids. Germline assignment: CDR1 SEHNR and CDR2 FQNEAQ (reference sequence). V was clipped by 2 bases and J by 2 bases, with 7 bases between them. The CDR3 DNA is TGTGCCAGCAGCTTACCCGGGCCCTACAATGAGCAGTTCTTC. Its protein product is CASSLPGPYNEQFF. The full variable domain, with the rest looked up from reference TRBV7-9 and TRBJ2-1, is DTGVSQNPRHKITKRGQNVTFRCDPISEHNRLYWYRQTLGQGPEFLTYFQNEAQLEKSRLLSDRFSAERPKGSFSTLEIQRTEQGDSAMYLCASSLPGPYNEQFFGPGTRLTVL.

The chain couples TRBV4-1 to TRBJ1-1; a possible D gene is TRBD1 (6 bases). The V end was cut by 0 bases, the J end by 7 bases, with 12 bases between. Germline CDR1 reads MGHRA; CDR2 reads YSYEKL. The CDR3 length is 14 residues. The CDR3 region is CASSQDGQYSEAFF. CDR3 in DNA: TGCGCCAGCAGCCAAGATGGACAGTATAGTGAAGCTTTCTTT.

This chain joins TRBV12-3 or TRBV12-4 and TRBJ1-5, with no clear D. The length of the CDR3 is 15 residues. V shed 10 bases and J shed 2 bases, with 18 bases lying between them. In DNA form, the CDR3 reads TGTGCCACACCAAGGCGTCGGTATGGCAATCAGCCCCAGCATTTT. Translation: CATPRRRYGNQPQHF.

This chain uses TRBV9 with TRBJ1-6; no definite D call. V lost 0 bases, J lost 0 bases, and 7 bases lay in between. The CDR3 runs 16 residues. Germline V lookup: CDR1 SGDLS, CDR2 YYNGEE. The CDR3 loop is CASSVAGSSYNSPLHF. The DNA for the CDR3 is TGTGCCAGCAGCGTAGCGGGAAGCTCCTATAATTCACCCCTCCACTTT.

This clonotype was seen more than once but under ten times. The V call is TRBV20-1, the J call TRBJ2-1, with a possible D match to TRBD1 (5 bases). With 2 bases removed from V and 6 bases from J, the gap between germline ends came to 11 bases. The length of the CDR3 is 13 residues. Germline V gene lookup returns CDR1 DFQATT and CDR2 SNEGSKA (reference sequence). The CDR3 protein is CSARLGLANEQFF. The CDR3 nucleotides read TGCAGTGCTAGATTGGGGCTGGCCAATGAGCAGTTCTTC.

The table lists this clonotype with a count of one. J is TRBJ2-1 and V is TRBV5-5; tentatively, D is TRBD1 or TRBD2 (5 bases each). V was pared by 3 bases and J by 9 bases, with 13 bases between. Germline values: CDR1 SGHKS, CDR2 YYEKEE (reference sequence). The CDR3 consists of 13 residues. This chain's CDR3 is CASSYIRDGEQFF. For the CDR3, the DNA is TGTGCCAGCAGCTATATACGGGACGGTGAGCAGTTCTTC. Looking up the rest from reference TRBV5-5 and TRBJ2-1 gives the full variable domain: DAGVTQSPTHLIKTRGQQVTLRCSPISGHKSVSWYQQVLGQGPQFIFQYYEKEERGRGNFPDRFSARQFPNYSSELNVNALLLGDSALYLCASSYIRDGEQFFGPGTRLTVL.

The CDR3 coding sequence is TGCGCCAGCAGCCTTTACCGAGCGGGCTCCTACAATGAGCAGTTCTTC. As protein: CASSLYRAGSYNEQFF. V is TRBV4-3 and J is TRBJ2-1; TRBD2 is a possible D gene (6 bases). CDR1 and CDR2 from the germline V gene are LGHNA and YSLEER. This CDR3 has 16 residues. The V end lost 4 bases, the J end lost 0 bases, and 13 bases lay between the germline ends.

This chain links TRBV20-1 with TRBJ2-7, with D perhaps TRBD1 or TRBD2 (5 bases each). V dropped 5 bases and J dropped 5 bases, with 16 bases sitting between them. The V gene's germline CDR1 is DFQATT and CDR2 SNEGSKA (reference sequence). CDR3 length: 13 amino acids. Written as DNA, the CDR3 is TGCAGTGCTGGGAGCCCCAGGGTCGACGAGCAGTACTTC. The encoded protein is CSAGSPRVDEQYF.

The chain's CDR3 is CASNDRTQTEAFF. Here the CDR3 DNA reads TGTGCCAGCAATGACAGAACCCAAACTGAAGCTTTCTTT. The rearrangement joins TRBV2 to TRBJ1-1, with a weak D call TRBD1 (5 bases). V was clipped by 7 bases and J by 5 bases, with 14 bases between them. The CDR3 spans 13 residues. Germline CDR1 and CDR2: SNHLY and FYNNEI.

This clonotype was found a few times. The chain uses TRBV7-2 and TRBJ2-5; D unresolved. CDR3 length equals 12 residues. The V and J ends lost 5 bases and 5 bases respectively, with 9 bases between them. Looked up from germline, CDR1 is SGHTA and CDR2 is FQGNSA. In DNA form, the CDR3 reads TGTGCCAGCAGCCTGACTTTGGAGACCCAGTACTTC. It translates to CASSLTLETQYF. The variable domain in full, completed from reference TRBV7-2 and TRBJ2-5, reads GAGVSQSPSNKVTEKGKDVELRCDPISGHTALYWYRQSLGQGLEFLIYFQGNSAPDKSGLPSDRFSAERTGGSVSTLTIQRTQQEDSAVYLCASSLTLETQYFGPGTRLLVL.

The chain has TRBV5-1 and TRBJ2-1; D may correspond to TRBD1 or TRBD2 (5 bases each). CDR3 length equals 17 residues. Trimming took 3 bases from V and 0 from J, leaving 16 bases between them. Germline V gene sequence: CDR1 SGHRS, CDR2 YFSETQ. For the CDR3, the DNA is TGCGCCAGCAGCTCGCCGGCAGAGGGGAGCTCCTACAATGAGCAGTTCTTC. It specifies CASSSPAEGSSYNEQFF.

The chain uses TRBV5-1 and TRBJ1-1; 7 bases are a match to TRBD1. The CDR3 consists of 11 residues. Germline CDR1 and CDR2: SGHRS and YFSETQ. The V and J ends lost 8 bases and 10 bases, in that order; junction bases with no gene match: 8. The CDR3: CASSRGSAAFF. The CDR3 nucleotides are TGCGCCAGTTCCAGGGGGTCTGCAGCTTTCTTT.

This clonotype came up a few times. This chain links TRBV18 with TRBJ2-5; no clear D gene. CDR1 is KGHSH and CDR2 is LQKENI in the germline V gene. Trimming shortened V by 3 bases and J by 4 bases, and 6 bases separated the two germline ends. The CDR3 covers 12 residues. The CDR3 spells CASSPMGETQYF. The DNA for the CDR3 is TGTGCCAGCTCACCTATGGGAGAGACCCAGTACTTC.

The V call is TRBV25-1, the J call TRBJ2-6, with 7 bases that match TRBD2. V shed 2 bases, J shed 3 bases, and the junction held 4 bases outside the gene matches. The germline CDR1 and CDR2 sequences are MGHDK and SYGVNS. This CDR3 region has 16 residues. The CDR3 DNA reads as TGTGCCAGCAGTGAAGTACGGGGGGTTGGGGCCAACGTCCTGACTTTC. This encodes CASSEVRGVGANVLTF.